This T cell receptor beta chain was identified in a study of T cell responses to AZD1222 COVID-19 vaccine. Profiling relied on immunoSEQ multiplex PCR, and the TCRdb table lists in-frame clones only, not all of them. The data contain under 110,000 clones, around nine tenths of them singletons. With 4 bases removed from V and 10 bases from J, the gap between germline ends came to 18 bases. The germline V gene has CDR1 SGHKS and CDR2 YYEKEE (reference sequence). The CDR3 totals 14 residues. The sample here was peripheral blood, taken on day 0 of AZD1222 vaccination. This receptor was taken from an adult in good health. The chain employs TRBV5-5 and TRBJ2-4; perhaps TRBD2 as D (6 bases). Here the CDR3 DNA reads TGTGCCAGCAGCCCCGAGGGAGGCCCCCGGATTCAGTACTTC. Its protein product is CASSPEGGPRIQYF.